The source of this T cell receptor (beta chain) is a study of shared T cell receptors in the human thymus. Germline assignment: CDR1 SGHRS and CDR2 YFSETQ. The V segment lost 3 bases and the J segment 0 bases; nucleotides outside the gene matches: 7. The CDR3 contains 16 residues. The method was immunoSEQ multiplex PCR; TCRdb's version includes in-frame clones alone and lacks a portion of them. The repertoire consists of around 730,000 clones, with 80% to 90% occurring once and the leading ten covering roughly 0.01%. This same sample was also taken into another study, of human thymus T cells.

Input material: thymocytes. The chain joins TRBV5-1 to TRBJ1-1; 8 bases map to TRBD1. The receptor was isolated from a girl less than two years old with a congenital heart defect. The CDR3 region has the DNA TGCGCCAGCAGCTCCGGACAGGGAGGGATGAACACTGAAGCTTTCTTT. Residues: CASSSGQGGMNTEAFF.